The clone carrying this T cell receptor beta chain was seen once. This table comes from immunoSEQ multiplex PCR, and its TCRdb copy is limited to in-frame clones, with some not included. Among fewer than 500,000 clones listed, roughly 87% were seen once. This entry belongs to a study of blood T cell repertoires in COVID-19. CDR1 GTSNPN and CDR2 SVGIG come from the germline V gene (reference sequence). This CDR3 contains 13 residues. V lost 5 bases to trimming and J lost 1 base; unmatched junction nucleotides: 4. Recovery meant two consecutive negative NP/OP PCR tests, professional clearance, or resolved symptoms.

This chain uses TRBV30 with TRBJ1-1; TRBD1 aligns across 7 bases. Sequencing was performed on PBMCs or T cells enriched from blood (not recorded which). The clonotype was recovered from a young woman who had recovered from COVID-19. CDR3 nucleotide sequence: TGTGCCTGGTTGGACAGGTGGAACACTGAAGCTTTCTTT. Its protein product is CAWLDRWNTEAFF.